Sequencing of this T cell receptor beta chain was carried out in a study of cytomegalovirus exposure and HLA in healthy donors. Study-level results: It has been reported that TCR beta sequences accurately predicted the HLA-A and HLA-B alleles of most subjects. When a later analysis was performed, an Asian-associated ancestry cluster reportedly had fewer N-insertions than the roughly 730-donor mean. Several of the most significant clusters appeared linked to common viral pathogens, based on a later analysis.

Trimming removed 0 bases from V and 1 base from J, with 22 bases in between. The CDR3 contains 19 residues. The germline CDR1 and CDR2 sequences are SGDLS and YYNGEE. Primers: 60 Vbeta forward and 13 Jbeta reverse. The data were produced by immunoSEQ multiplex PCR, yet TCRdb's version contains in-frame clones alone and is incomplete. The sample gives 85,000 to 120,000 clones, around four fifths of which show up once; just over 2.5% is in the top ten. In regard to this clone: Its antigen is unidentified.

The sample consisted of PBMCs. This clonotype originated in a man aged 40-50 years in good health and CMV-seronegative. The chain recombines TRBV9 with TRBJ2-5, with D uncertain. In DNA form, the CDR3 reads TGTGCCAGCAGCGTAGGCGACTTCGCGTCCCTAGTTACCCAAGAGACCCAGTACTTC. This gives the protein CASSVGDFASLVTQETQYF.